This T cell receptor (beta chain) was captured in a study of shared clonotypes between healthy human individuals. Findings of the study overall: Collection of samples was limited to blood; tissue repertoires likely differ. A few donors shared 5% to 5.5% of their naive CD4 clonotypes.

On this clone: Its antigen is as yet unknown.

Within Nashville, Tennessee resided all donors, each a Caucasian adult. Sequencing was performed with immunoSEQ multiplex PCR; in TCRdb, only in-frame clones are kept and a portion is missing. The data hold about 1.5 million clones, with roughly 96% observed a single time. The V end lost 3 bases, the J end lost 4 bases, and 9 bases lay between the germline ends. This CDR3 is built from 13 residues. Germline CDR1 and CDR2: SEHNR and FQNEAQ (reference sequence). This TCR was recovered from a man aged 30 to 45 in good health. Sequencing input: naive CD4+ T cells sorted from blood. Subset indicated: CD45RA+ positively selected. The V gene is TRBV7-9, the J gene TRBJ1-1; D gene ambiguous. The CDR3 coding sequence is TGTGCCAGCAGCTTGAGCCATGGCACTGAAGCTTTCTTT. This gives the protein CASSLSHGTEAFF. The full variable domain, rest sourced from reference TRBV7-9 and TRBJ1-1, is DTGVSQNPRHKITKRGQNVTFRCDPISEHNRLYWYRQTLGQGPEFLTYFQNEAQLEKSRLLSDRFSAERPKGSFSTLEIQRTEQGDSAMYLCASSLSHGTEAFFGQGTRLTVV.